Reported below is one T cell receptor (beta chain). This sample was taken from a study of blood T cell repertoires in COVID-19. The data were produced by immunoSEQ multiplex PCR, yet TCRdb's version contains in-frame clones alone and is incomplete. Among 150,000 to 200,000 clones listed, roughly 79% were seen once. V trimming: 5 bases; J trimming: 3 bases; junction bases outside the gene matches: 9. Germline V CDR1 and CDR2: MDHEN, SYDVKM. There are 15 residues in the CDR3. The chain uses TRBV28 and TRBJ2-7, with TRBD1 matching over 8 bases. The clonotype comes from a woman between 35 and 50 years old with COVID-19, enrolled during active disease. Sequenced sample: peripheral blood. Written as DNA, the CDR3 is TGTGCCAGCAGTGAGACTCCCGGGACAGGCTACGAGCAGTACTTC. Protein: CASSETPGTGYEQYF. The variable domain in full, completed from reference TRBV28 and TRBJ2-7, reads DVKVTQSSRYLVKRTGEKVFLECVQDMDHENMFWYRQDPGLGLRLIYFSYDVKMKEKGDIPEGYSVSREKKERFSLILESASTNQTSMYLCASSETPGTGYEQYFGPGTRLTVT.